The sample holds a few counts of the clone carrying this T cell receptor beta chain. The PCR used 60 Vbeta and 13 Jbeta primers. The authors' processing: The count from a later analysis was about 80 million unique TCR beta chains, 9 million to 12 million of them shared. Repertoires were generated with immunoSEQ multiplex PCR, while TCRdb's copy carries only in-frame clones and drops some. V and J calls and clone size follow that table, whereas D and trimming were derived from the DNA. The sample holds under 150,000 clones, about 73% seen once. This CDR3 is 12 amino acids long. CDR1 SGHAT and CDR2 FQNNGV come from the germline V gene. V shed 1 base and J shed 6 bases, with 7 bases lying between them. The sample originates from a study of cytomegalovirus exposure and HLA in healthy donors.

The V gene is TRBV11-2, the J gene TRBJ2-7; D is uncertain. The sequence derives from a man between 40 and 49 years old in good health and CMV-seropositive. Sequencing was performed on PBMCs. The CDR3 sequence: CASSLVVGEQYF. DNA for the CDR3: TGTGCCAGCAGCTTAGTTGTCGGCGAGCAGTACTTC.